These 15 T cell receptor beta chains share one sample of origin, sequenced in a study of shared clonotypes between healthy human individuals. TCRdb's copy holds only in-frame clones and misses some; the assay was immunoSEQ multiplex PCR. This sample has more than 2 million clones, with almost 96% found just once. The source material was naive CD4+ T cells sorted from blood. Documented subset: CD45RA+ positively selected. The receptors were gathered from a man between 18 and 35 years old in good health.

The chain links TRBV6-5 to TRBJ1-1, with D possibly being TRBD1 (6 bases). The V end was cut by 2 bases, the J end by 7 bases, with 8 bases between. This CDR3 contains 12 residues. Germline CDR1 reads MNHEY; CDR2 reads SVGAGI. The CDR3 loop is CASSYLQGEAFF. CDR3 coding DNA: TGTGCCAGCAGTTACCTACAGGGTGAAGCTTTCTTT.

The chain joins TRBV6-5 to TRBJ2-7, with 9 bases aligning to TRBD2. The junction had 13 bases not matched to a gene; V was cut back by 5 bases and J by 8 bases. Germline-derived CDR1 and CDR2 are MNHEY and SVGAGI. The CDR3 consists of 15 residues. The CDR3 loop reads CASSPDLLAGVKQYF. The CDR3 DNA follows: TGTGCCAGCAGTCCCGATCTCTTAGCGGGGGTGAAGCAGTACTTC.

This chain uses TRBV7-2 with TRBJ1-1; D unresolved. V lost 2 bases and J 4 bases, leaving 8 bases between the germline ends. The CDR3 loop spans 13 amino acids. Germline V gene lookup returns CDR1 SGHTA and CDR2 FQGNSA. The DNA for the CDR3 is TGTGCCAGCAGCTTACCTGGGGTCACTGAAGCTTTCTTT. Its translation is CASSLPGVTEAFF. The whole variable domain, filled in from reference TRBV7-2 and TRBJ1-1, reads GAGVSQSPSNKVTEKGKDVELRCDPISGHTALYWYRQSLGQGLEFLIYFQGNSAPDKSGLPSDRFSAERTGGSVSTLTIQRTQQEDSAVYLCASSLPGVTEAFFGQGTRLTVV.

The DNA of the CDR3 is TGTGCCAGCTCCGGGACAGGGGGGCCCATGAACACTGAAGCTTTCTTT. It specifies CASSGTGGPMNTEAFF. The V call is TRBV18, the J call TRBJ1-1, with 11 nucleotides matching TRBD1. This CDR3 has 16 residues. V was pared by 6 bases and J by 0 bases, with 6 bases of the junction left unmatched. The germline V gene encodes CDR1 KGHSH and CDR2 LQKENI. Full variable domain (outside the CDR3, taken from reference TRBV18 and TRBJ1-1): NAGVMQNPRHLVRRRGQEARLRCSPMKGHSHVYWYRQLPEEGLKFMVYLQKENIIDESGMPKERFSAEFPKEGPSILRIQQVVRGDSAAYFCASSGTGGPMNTEAFFGQGTRLTVV.

This chain joins TRBV27 and TRBJ2-2; 7 positions agree with TRBD1. Looked up from germline, CDR1 is MNHEY and CDR2 is SMNVEV (reference sequence). The CDR3 spans 16 residues. V was pared by 5 bases and J by 0 bases, with 6 bases of the junction left unmatched. CDR3 amino acids: CASSPWTGSNTGELFF. In DNA, the CDR3 is TGTGCCAGCAGTCCCTGGACAGGATCGAACACCGGGGAGCTGTTTTTT.

The chain couples TRBV9 to TRBJ1-1; D is undetermined. The CDR3 length is 18 residues. V was cut by 4 bases and J by 3 bases, with 25 bases left in between. Germline CDR1 SGDLS, CDR2 YYNGEE. CDR3 loop: CASSPRLEILVGYTEAFF. The DNA for the CDR3 is TGTGCCAGCAGCCCAAGGTTGGAGATCTTAGTTGGCTACACTGAAGCTTTCTTT.

The chain employs TRBV27 and TRBJ1-5; D not certain. The CDR3 has 15 amino acids. In germline, CDR1 is MNHEY, CDR2 SMNVEV (reference sequence). Between the trimmed V and J ends, which lost 7 bases and 0 bases, there was a span of 13 bases. CDR3 DNA: TGTGCCAGCACCGTACGGGCGGATAGCAATCAGCCCCAGCATTTT. It specifies CASTVRADSNQPQHF.

This clone occurred once. The chain carries TRBV10-2 and TRBJ1-2; possibly TRBD1 for D (6 bases). Looked up from germline, CDR1 is WSHSY and CDR2 is SAAADI. CDR3 length: 13 residues. Trimming shortened V by 3 bases and J by 4 bases, and 9 bases separated the two germline ends. The CDR3 sequence: CASSEQGLYGYTF. The DNA of the CDR3 is TGCGCCAGCAGTGAACAGGGTCTCTATGGCTACACCTTC.

Details on this clone: Other DNA sequences of this sample code for an identical CDR3. V and J are TRBV7-2 and TRBJ2-2; D gene uncertain. The ends were cut back, 6 bases at V and 2 bases at J, with 7 bases in the middle. This CDR3 has 13 amino acids. Per the germline V gene, CDR1 is SGHTA and CDR2 is FQGNSA. CDR3 residues: CASSSYNTGELFF. For the CDR3, the DNA is TGTGCCAGCAGTTCTTATAACACCGGGGAGCTGTTTTTT.

Concerning this clone: This specimen includes other DNA sequences encoding the same CDR3. V usage is TRBV6-5 and J usage is TRBJ2-7; unclear D gene. CDR1 is MNHEY, CDR2 SVGAGI, per germline. CDR3 size: 11 residues. V was trimmed by 4 bases and J by 4 bases, leaving 5 bases between them. The CDR3: CASSFLYEQYF. The CDR3 DNA is TGTGCCAGCAGTTTCCTTTACGAGCAGTACTTC.

The chain has TRBV25-1 and TRBJ2-3, with D possibly being TRBD2 (6 bases). This CDR3 region has 16 residues. The V and J ends lost 2 bases and 6 bases respectively, with 18 bases between them. In germline, CDR1 is MGHDK, CDR2 SYGVNS. CDR3 region: CASSEPLGRGEDTQYF. The CDR3, as DNA: TGTGCCAGCAGTGAACCCCTCGGGAGAGGAGAGGATACGCAGTATTTT.

The genes are TRBV7-2 and TRBJ2-7; no clear D gene. The V gene lost 2 bases and the J gene lost 4 bases, with 9 bases spanning the gap. The CDR3 runs 13 residues. Germline loops: CDR1 SGHTA, CDR2 FQGNSA. The CDR3, as DNA: TGTGCCAGCAGCTTAAAAGCCCCATACGAGCAGTACTTC. This codes for CASSLKAPYEQYF.

The chain links TRBV7-2 to TRBJ2-5, with 13 bases aligning to TRBD2. V shed 3 bases and J 5 bases; nucleotides not matched to a gene: 6. Germline V gene lookup returns CDR1 SGHTA and CDR2 FQGNSA. The CDR3 has 16 amino acids. CDR3 loop: CASSFTSGGAEETQYF. The CDR3 DNA is TGTGCCAGCAGCTTCACTAGCGGGGGGGCCGAGGAGACCCAGTACTTC.

V gene TRBV19 combines with J gene TRBJ2-1, with D possibly being TRBD1 (5 bases). Germline-derived CDR1 and CDR2 are LNHDA and SQIVND (reference sequence). The CDR3 totals 16 residues. The V end was cut by 1 base, the J end by 8 bases, with 18 bases between. The CDR3 sequence is CASSIVIRQGDHEQFF. Written as DNA, the CDR3 is TGTGCCAGTAGTATAGTGATAAGGCAGGGTGACCATGAGCAGTTCTTC. The full variable domain, completed using reference TRBV19 and TRBJ2-1, is DGGITQSPKYLFRKEGQNVTLSCEQNLNHDAMYWYRQDPGQGLRLIYYSQIVNDFQKGDIAEGYSVSREKKESFPLTVTSAQKNPTAFYLCASSIVIRQGDHEQFFGPGTRLTVL.

Concerning this clone itself: Sequence at one end of the junction differs from germline and may be a read error. The genes are TRBV6-6 and TRBJ2-7; D remains ambiguous. Germline V CDR1 and CDR2: MNHNY, SVGAGI (reference sequence). The CDR3 runs to 11 residues. The CDR3 sequence is CAISATYEQYF. CDR3 DNA: TGTGCCATCAGTGCCACCTACGAGCAGTACTTC.